This is a list of T cell receptor beta chains from one sample in a study of blood T cell repertoires in COVID-19. The repertoire was sequenced with immunoSEQ multiplex PCR; TCRdb's copy has only in-frame clones and lacks some. The table records some 100,000 clones, approximately 86% of them present only once. Sample: peripheral blood. The receptors were sampled from a woman aged 55 to 70 with acute or convalescent COVID-19. The CDR3 runs from the conserved cysteine through the conserved F or W. Each record gives: clone size, J gene, D gene, V gene, CDR3 DNA, CDR3 protein. D genes are given only for firm matches. Not every row has a clone size; where given, it reads once, few, many or a size class.

size: NA; J: TRBJ1-1; D: NA; V: TRBV5-4; DNA: TGTGCCAGCAGCTTGTTGCGGGGACTAAACACTGAAGCTTTCTTT; CDR3: CASSLLRGLNTEAFF
size: NA; J: TRBJ1-5; D: NA; V: TRBV5-1; DNA: TGCGCCAGCAGGGAGACTTATAGCAATCAGCCCCAGCATTTT; CDR3: CASRETYSNQPQHF
size: NA; J: TRBJ1-2; D: NA; V: TRBV25-1; DNA: TGTGCCAGCAGTGCAGGCTTCTATGGCTACACCTTC; CDR3: CASSAGFYGYTF
size: once; J: TRBJ1-5; D: TRBD1; V: TRBV19; DNA: TGTGCCAGTAGGACAGGGTACGGCAGTCAGCCCCAGCATTTT; CDR3: CASRTGYGSQPQHF
size: once; J: TRBJ2-3; D: TRBD2; V: TRBV18; DNA: TGTGCCAGCTCACCACTACGACTAGCGGGAGGACCGGGCACAGATACGCAGTATTTT; CDR3: CASSPLRLAGGPGTDTQYF
size: NA; J: TRBJ2-7; D: NA; V: TRBV6-5; DNA: TGTGCCAGCCGTTCAGGAGGGAATCTCTACGAGCAGTACTTC; CDR3: CASRSGGNLYEQYF
size: NA; J: TRBJ2-5; D: NA; V: TRBV5-1; DNA: TGCGCCAGCAGGAATGCGGAGCTCCAAGAGACCCAGTACTTC; CDR3: CASRNAELQETQYF
size: NA; J: TRBJ2-2; D: TRBD2; V: TRBV2; DNA: TGTGCCAGCAGTTCGGGACTAGCGGGAGGGACCGGGGAGCTGTTTTTT; CDR3: CASSSGLAGGTGELFF
size: few; J: TRBJ2-3; D: NA; V: TRBV6-5; DNA: TGTGCCAGCAGTTACGGTCCTAGCCAGAATACGCAGTATTTT; CDR3: CASSYGPSQNTQYF
size: NA; J: TRBJ2-1; D: NA; V: TRBV10-1; DNA: TGCGCCAGCAGTGAATCAAGCGGTCCGGGGAGCGATGAGCAGTTCTTC; CDR3: CASSESSGPGSDEQFF
size: few; J: TRBJ2-2; D: TRBD2; V: TRBV19; DNA: TGTGCCAGTAGTTTACTAGCGGGAGGGCCTAGCGGGGAGCTGTTTTTT; CDR3: CASSLLAGGPSGELFF
size: NA; J: TRBJ1-1; D: NA; V: TRBV3-1/TRBV3-2; DNA: TGTGCCAGCAGCCAATCGACATTAATGAACACTGAAGCTTTCTTT; CDR3: CASSQSTLMNTEAFF
size: NA; J: TRBJ1-5; D: TRBD1; V: TRBV10-1; DNA: TGCGCCAGCAGTGAGCAAACAGGGGTGAGCAATCAGCCCCAGCATTTT; CDR3: CASSEQTGVSNQPQHF
size: once; J: TRBJ1-2; D: NA; V: TRBV24-1; DNA: TGTGCCACCAGTGATTCGGGCCGGGGGAATGGCTACACCTTC; CDR3: CATSDSGRGNGYTF
size: NA; J: TRBJ2-4; D: NA; V: TRBV14; DNA: TGTGCCAGCAGCCCCGGTGTAACTCAATACTTC; CDR3: CASSPGVTQYF
size: NA; J: TRBJ1-1; D: NA; V: TRBV28; DNA: TGTGCCAGCAGTTTGGTTGGAGGAAGAGCTTTCTTT; CDR3: CASSLVGGRAFF
size: NA; J: TRBJ2-5; D: TRBD1; V: TRBV6-5; DNA: TGTGCCAGCATCTTAGGGGGCGGTCAAGAGACCCAGTACTTC; CDR3: CASILGGGQETQYF
size: once; J: TRBJ2-7; D: TRBD2; V: TRBV18; DNA: TGTGCCAGCTCACCACCGAGCAGCCTAGCGGGCACCTACGAGCAGTACTTC; CDR3: CASSPPSSLAGTYEQYF
size: NA; J: TRBJ2-1; D: NA; V: TRBV7-2; DNA: TGTGCCAGCAGCGGAGGACAGTACAATGAGCAGTTCTTC; CDR3: CASSGGQYNEQFF
size: NA; J: TRBJ1-2; D: NA; V: TRBV2; DNA: TGTGCCAGCCGACCAGGGTTCTATGGCTACACCTTC; CDR3: CASRPGFYGYTF
size: NA; J: TRBJ1-5; D: NA; V: TRBV29-1; DNA: TGCAGCGTTCAGACAGGAGCCGATCAGCCCCAGCATTTT; CDR3: CSVQTGADQPQHF
size: NA; J: TRBJ1-2; D: TRBD1; V: TRBV28; DNA: TGTGCCAGCAGGACAGGGGGCGACTATGGCTACACCTTC; CDR3: CASRTGGDYGYTF
size: once; J: TRBJ1-1; D: TRBD1; V: TRBV25-1; DNA: TGTGCCAGCAGTGTCCCCACAGGGGGAGGGACTGAAGCTTTCTTT; CDR3: CASSVPTGGGTEAFF
size: NA; J: TRBJ2-2; D: NA; V: TRBV11-1; DNA: TGTGCCAGCAGCTTAGTAAACACCGGGGAGCTGTTTTTT; CDR3: CASSLVNTGELFF
size: NA; J: TRBJ1-2; D: NA; V: TRBV9; DNA: TGTGCCAGCAGCTCAGGCACCCGCTATGGCTACACCTTC; CDR3: CASSSGTRYGYTF
size: NA; J: TRBJ2-1; D: TRBD2; V: TRBV3-1/TRBV3-2; DNA: TGTGCCAGCAGCACTAGCGGGCTATACAATGAGCAGTTCTTC; CDR3: CASSTSGLYNEQFF
size: NA; J: TRBJ2-3; D: TRBD2; V: TRBV19; DNA: TGTGCCAGTACCCAATCCGGGACTACCTCAGATACGCAGTATTTT; CDR3: CASTQSGTTSDTQYF
size: NA; J: TRBJ1-6; D: NA; V: TRBV28; DNA: TGTGCCAGCACCTCGACAGCTTATAATTCACCCCTCCACTTT; CDR3: CASTSTAYNSPLHF
size: NA; J: TRBJ1-2; D: NA; V: TRBV4-2; DNA: TGTGCCAGCAGCCAAGATCAGGGCGGCTATGGCTACACCTTC; CDR3: CASSQDQGGYGYTF
size: NA; J: TRBJ2-1; D: NA; V: TRBV2; DNA: TGTGCCAGCAGTGAAGCGGCCCGAGGCAATGAGCAGTTCTTC; CDR3: CASSEAARGNEQFF
size: NA; J: TRBJ1-1; D: NA; V: TRBV5-3; DNA: TGTGCCAGAAGCTTGTCCAGGGTCCCAGGAAGGGCTGAAGCTTTCTTT; CDR3: CARSLSRVPGRAEAFF
size: NA; J: TRBJ2-3; D: NA; V: TRBV5-1; DNA: TGCGCCAGCAGCTTGGGGCAGGGCGGCACAGATACGCAGTATTTT; CDR3: CASSLGQGGTDTQYF
size: NA; J: TRBJ1-2; D: NA; V: TRBV3-1/TRBV3-2; DNA: TGTGCCAGCAGCCAGGGGGGCTATGGCTACACCTTC; CDR3: CASSQGGYGYTF
size: NA; J: TRBJ1-1; D: TRBD1; V: TRBV15; DNA: TGTGCCACCAGCAGAGATGGAATGGGGACAGCTGAAGCTTTCTTT; CDR3: CATSRDGMGTAEAFF
size: NA; J: TRBJ2-1; D: NA; V: TRBV7-6; DNA: TGTGCCAGCAGCTTATCCCCAGGGGAGCAGTTCTTC; CDR3: CASSLSPGEQFF
size: NA; J: TRBJ1-5; D: NA; V: TRBV6-5; DNA: TGTGCCAGCAGTTCTGGGGTAGGGGTGCGCAATCAGCCCCAGCATTTT; CDR3: CASSSGVGVRNQPQHF
size: NA; J: TRBJ2-5; D: NA; V: TRBV11-2; DNA: TGTGCCAGCAGCTTAGTCGAAGAGACCCAGTACTTC; CDR3: CASSLVEETQYF
size: NA; J: TRBJ2-1; D: NA; V: TRBV19; DNA: TGTGCCAGTAGTATAGAAGGACATGGGCTGTTCTTC; CDR3: CASSIEGHGLFF
size: NA; J: TRBJ1-2; D: NA; V: TRBV5-1; DNA: TGCGCCAGCAGCGTGGACCTCCGGGGTGGCTACACCTTC; CDR3: CASSVDLRGGYTF
size: NA; J: TRBJ2-5; D: TRBD1; V: TRBV2; DNA: TGTGCCAGCAGAAAGATCCGGACAGGGGTAGAGGAGACCCAGTACTTC; CDR3: CASRKIRTGVEETQYF
size: NA; J: TRBJ2-1; D: TRBD2; V: TRBV28; DNA: TGTGCCAGCAGTTTAGCGGGAGCTTCTCTTAATGAGCAGTTCTTC; CDR3: CASSLAGASLNEQFF
size: NA; J: TRBJ1-3; D: NA; V: TRBV18; DNA: TGTGCCAGCTCACCAGCAGGATACTCTGGAAACACCATATATTTT; CDR3: CASSPAGYSGNTIYF
size: NA; J: TRBJ1-5; D: NA; V: TRBV5-6; DNA: TGTGCCAGCAGCTCGGCGGGTTGGCAGGGGCAGCATCAGCCCCAGCATTTT; CDR3: CASSSAGWQGQHQPQHF
size: NA; J: TRBJ2-7; D: TRBD1; V: TRBV2; DNA: TGTGCCAGCAGTGGGACAGGGGACAATTGGCAGTACTTC; CDR3: CASSGTGDNWQYF
size: NA; J: TRBJ2-5; D: TRBD2; V: TRBV3-1/TRBV3-2; DNA: TGTGCCAGCAGCCAGGAGAGAACGGGAGGGGTGGAGACCCAGTACTTC; CDR3: CASSQERTGGVETQYF
size: NA; J: TRBJ1-1; D: NA; V: TRBV7-9; DNA: TGTGCCAGCAGTTCGAGTCCTCCCACTGAAGCTTTCTTT; CDR3: CASSSSPPTEAFF
size: NA; J: TRBJ1-4; D: TRBD1; V: TRBV11-2; DNA: TGTGCCAGCAGCTCCCGGAACAGGGGGCTTCTTGCAACTAATGAAAAACTGTTTTTT; CDR3: CASSSRNRGLLATNEKLFF
size: NA; J: TRBJ2-5; D: NA; V: TRBV6-5; DNA: TGTGCCAGCAGTTCAAATGCCGGGAGATTAGAGACCCAGTACTTC; CDR3: CASSSNAGRLETQYF
size: few; J: TRBJ1-2; D: TRBD1; V: TRBV25-1; DNA: TGTGCCAGCAGTGGGGGACAGAGCTATGGCTACACCTTC; CDR3: CASSGGQSYGYTF
size: NA; J: TRBJ1-5; D: NA; V: TRBV15; DNA: TGTGCCACCAGCACAGGGCGCAATCAGCCCCAGCATTTT; CDR3: CATSTGRNQPQHF
size: NA; J: TRBJ2-5; D: TRBD1; V: TRBV2; DNA: TGTGCCAGCAGGGCCACAGGGGTTGGGGAGACCCAGTACTTC; CDR3: CASRATGVGETQYF
size: NA; J: TRBJ2-5; D: NA; V: TRBV11-1; DNA: TGTGCCAGCAGCGTACGCTCCGGAGAGACCCAGTACTTC; CDR3: CASSVRSGETQYF
size: NA; J: TRBJ2-5; D: NA; V: TRBV6-5; DNA: TGTGCCAGCCGACCCAGGCGGGGATCAGGAGAGACCCAGTACTTC; CDR3: CASRPRRGSGETQYF
size: NA; J: TRBJ1-1; D: NA; V: TRBV5-5; DNA: TGTGCCAGCAGCTTGGGTAGGGATCGGGGCACTGAAGCTTTCTTT; CDR3: CASSLGRDRGTEAFF
size: NA; J: TRBJ2-7; D: NA; V: TRBV18; DNA: TGTGCCAGCTCACAGCAATCCTACGAGCAGTACTTC; CDR3: CASSQQSYEQYF
size: NA; J: TRBJ2-7; D: TRBD2; V: TRBV18; DNA: TGTGCCAGCTCACCCGGATTACCGGGACTAGCGGGAGTTTACGAGCAGTACTTC; CDR3: CASSPGLPGLAGVYEQYF
size: once; J: TRBJ2-1; D: NA; V: TRBV6-2/TRBV6-3; DNA: TGTGCCAGCAGTTACTCCCCTAGCGCCTACAATGAGCAGTTCTTC; CDR3: CASSYSPSAYNEQFF
size: NA; J: TRBJ1-5; D: NA; V: TRBV27; DNA: TGTGCCAGCAGTTTAGCCAGGGGCCTCAATCAGCCCCAGCATTTT; CDR3: CASSLARGLNQPQHF
size: NA; J: TRBJ2-3; D: NA; V: TRBV13; DNA: TGTGCCAGCAGCTCGGTGGGGGCCGGAGATACGCAGTATTTT; CDR3: CASSSVGAGDTQYF